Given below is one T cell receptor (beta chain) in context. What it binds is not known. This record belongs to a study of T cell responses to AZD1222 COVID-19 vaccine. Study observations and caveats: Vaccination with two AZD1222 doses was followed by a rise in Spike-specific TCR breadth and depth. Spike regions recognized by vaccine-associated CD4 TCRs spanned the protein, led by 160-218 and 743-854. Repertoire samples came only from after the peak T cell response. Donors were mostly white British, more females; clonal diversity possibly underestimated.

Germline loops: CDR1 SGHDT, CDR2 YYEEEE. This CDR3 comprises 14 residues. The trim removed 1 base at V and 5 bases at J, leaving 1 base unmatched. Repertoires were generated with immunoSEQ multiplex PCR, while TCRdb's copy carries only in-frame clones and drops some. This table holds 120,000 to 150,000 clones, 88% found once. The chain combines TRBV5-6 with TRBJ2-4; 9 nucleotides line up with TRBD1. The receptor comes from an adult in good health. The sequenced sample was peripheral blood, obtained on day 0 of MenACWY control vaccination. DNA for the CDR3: TGTGCCAGCAGCTTGAGGGACAGGGAAAACATTCAGTACTTC. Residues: CASSLRDRENIQYF.